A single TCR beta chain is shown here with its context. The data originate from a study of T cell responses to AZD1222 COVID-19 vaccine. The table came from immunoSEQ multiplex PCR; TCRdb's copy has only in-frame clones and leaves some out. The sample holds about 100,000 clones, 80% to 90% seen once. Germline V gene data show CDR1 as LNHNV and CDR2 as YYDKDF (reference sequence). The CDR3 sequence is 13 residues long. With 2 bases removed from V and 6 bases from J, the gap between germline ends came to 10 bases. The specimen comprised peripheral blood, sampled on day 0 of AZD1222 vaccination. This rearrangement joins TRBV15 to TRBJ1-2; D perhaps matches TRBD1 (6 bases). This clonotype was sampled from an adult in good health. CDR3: CATSRPRGNGYTF. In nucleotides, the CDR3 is TGTGCCACCAGCAGACCAAGGGGGAATGGCTACACCTTC.